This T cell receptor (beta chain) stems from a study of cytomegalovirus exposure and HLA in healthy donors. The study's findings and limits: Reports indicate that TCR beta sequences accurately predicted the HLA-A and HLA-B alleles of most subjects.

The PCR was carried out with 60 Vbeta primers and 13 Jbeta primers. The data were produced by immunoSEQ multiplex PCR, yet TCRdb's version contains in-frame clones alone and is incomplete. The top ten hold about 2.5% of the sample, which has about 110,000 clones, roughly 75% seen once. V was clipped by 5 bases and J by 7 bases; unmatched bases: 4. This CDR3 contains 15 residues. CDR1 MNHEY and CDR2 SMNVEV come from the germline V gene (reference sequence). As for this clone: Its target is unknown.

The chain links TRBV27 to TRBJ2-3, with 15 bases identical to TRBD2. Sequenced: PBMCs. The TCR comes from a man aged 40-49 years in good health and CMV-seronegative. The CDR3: CASSEGTSGGNTQYF. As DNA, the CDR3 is TGTGCCAGCAGTGAGGGGACTAGCGGGGGGAATACGCAGTATTTT.